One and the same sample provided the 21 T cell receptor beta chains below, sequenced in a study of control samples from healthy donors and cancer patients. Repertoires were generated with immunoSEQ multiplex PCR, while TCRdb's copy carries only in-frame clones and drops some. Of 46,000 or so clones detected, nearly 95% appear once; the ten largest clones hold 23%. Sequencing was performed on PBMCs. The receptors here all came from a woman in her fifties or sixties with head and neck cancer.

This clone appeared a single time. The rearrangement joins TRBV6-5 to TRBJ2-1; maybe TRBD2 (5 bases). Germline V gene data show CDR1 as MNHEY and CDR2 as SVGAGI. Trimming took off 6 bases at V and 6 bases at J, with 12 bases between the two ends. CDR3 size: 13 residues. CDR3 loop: CASRGKGSNEQFF. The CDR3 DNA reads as TGTGCCAGCAGGGGGAAAGGGAGCAATGAGCAGTTCTTC.

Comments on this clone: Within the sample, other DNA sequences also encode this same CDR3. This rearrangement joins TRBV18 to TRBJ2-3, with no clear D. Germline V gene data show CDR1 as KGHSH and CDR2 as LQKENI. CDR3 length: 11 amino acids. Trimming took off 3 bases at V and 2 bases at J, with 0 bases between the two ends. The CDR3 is CASSPTDTQYF. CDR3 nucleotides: TGTGCCAGCTCACCCACAGATACGCAGTATTTT. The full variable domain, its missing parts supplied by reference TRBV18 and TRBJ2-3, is NAGVMQNPRHLVRRRGQEARLRCSPMKGHSHVYWYRQLPEEGLKFMVYLQKENIIDESGMPKERFSAEFPKEGPSILRIQQVVRGDSAAYFCASSPTDTQYFGPGTRLTVL.

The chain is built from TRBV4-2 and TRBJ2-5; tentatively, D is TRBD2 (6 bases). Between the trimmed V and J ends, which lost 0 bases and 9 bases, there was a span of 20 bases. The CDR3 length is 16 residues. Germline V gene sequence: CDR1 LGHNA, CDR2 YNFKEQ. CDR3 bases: TGTGCCAGCAGCCAAGAGGGGGGACCTTCGAAAGTGCCCCAGTACTTC. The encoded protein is CASSQEGGPSKVPQYF.

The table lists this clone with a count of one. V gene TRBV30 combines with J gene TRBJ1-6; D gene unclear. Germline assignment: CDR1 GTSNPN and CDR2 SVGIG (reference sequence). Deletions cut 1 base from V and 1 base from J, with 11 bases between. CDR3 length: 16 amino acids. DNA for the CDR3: TGTGCCTGGAGTGGGGCGCCGAGATCCTATAATTCACCCCTCCACTTT. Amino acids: CAWSGAPRSYNSPLHF.

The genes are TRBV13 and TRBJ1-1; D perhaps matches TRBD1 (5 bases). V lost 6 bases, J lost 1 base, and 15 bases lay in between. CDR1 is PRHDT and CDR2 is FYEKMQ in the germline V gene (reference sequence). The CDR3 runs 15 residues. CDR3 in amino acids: CASSYRGSGNTEAFF. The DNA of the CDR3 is TGTGCCAGCAGTTACCGGGGCAGCGGGAACACTGAAGCTTTCTTT.

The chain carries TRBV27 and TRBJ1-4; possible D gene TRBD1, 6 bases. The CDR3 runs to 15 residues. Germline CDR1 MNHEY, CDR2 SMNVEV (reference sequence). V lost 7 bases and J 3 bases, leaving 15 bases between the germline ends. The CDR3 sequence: CASKIQGSANEKLFF. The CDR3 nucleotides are TGTGCCAGCAAAATCCAGGGGTCGGCTAATGAAAAACTGTTTTTT.

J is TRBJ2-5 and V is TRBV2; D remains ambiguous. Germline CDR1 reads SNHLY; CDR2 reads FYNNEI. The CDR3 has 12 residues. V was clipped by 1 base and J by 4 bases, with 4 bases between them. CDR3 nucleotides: TGTGCCAGCAGTGAAGGGGCAGAGACCCAGTACTTC. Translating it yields CASSEGAETQYF.

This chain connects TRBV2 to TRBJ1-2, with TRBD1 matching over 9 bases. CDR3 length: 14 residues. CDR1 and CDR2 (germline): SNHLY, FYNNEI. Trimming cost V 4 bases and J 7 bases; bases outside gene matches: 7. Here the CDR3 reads CASSGGQGEAGYTF. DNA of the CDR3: TGTGCCAGCAGTGGGGGACAGGGCGAGGCTGGCTACACCTTC.

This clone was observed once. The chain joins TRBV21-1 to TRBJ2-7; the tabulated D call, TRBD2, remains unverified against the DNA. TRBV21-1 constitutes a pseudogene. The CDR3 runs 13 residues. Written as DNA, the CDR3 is TGTGCCAGCAGCAAAGCGCTTTGGTTGAGCAAGTACTTC. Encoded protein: CASSKALWLSKYF.

The CDR3 loop is CSVGQLNQPQHF. The DNA for the CDR3 is TGCAGCGTTGGACAGCTCAATCAGCCCCAGCATTTT. V gene TRBV29-1 combines with J gene TRBJ1-5; D possibly corresponds to TRBD1 (5 bases). V was pared by 4 bases and J by 3 bases, with 7 bases between. The germline gives CDR1 SQVTM, CDR2 ANQGSEA. CDR3 length: 12 residues.

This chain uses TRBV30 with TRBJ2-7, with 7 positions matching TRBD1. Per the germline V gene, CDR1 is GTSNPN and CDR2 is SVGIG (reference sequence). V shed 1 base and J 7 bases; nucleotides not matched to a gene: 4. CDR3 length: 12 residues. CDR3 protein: CAWSDTGEEQYF. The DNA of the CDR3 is TGTGCCTGGAGTGACACAGGGGAAGAGCAGTACTTC. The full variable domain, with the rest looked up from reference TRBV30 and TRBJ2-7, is SQTIHQWPATLVQPVGSPLSLECTVEGTSNPNLYWYRQAAGRGLQLLFYSVGIGQISSEVPQNLSASRPQDRQFILSSKKLLLSDSGFYLCAWSDTGEEQYFGPGTRLTVT.

The CDR3 loop is CASSPGTQYNEQFF. CDR3 DNA: TGCGCCAGCAGCCCGGGGACGCAATACAATGAGCAGTTCTTC. The chain uses TRBV5-1 and TRBJ2-1, with D possibly called TRBD1 or TRBD2 (5 bases each). Germline CDR1 SGHRS, CDR2 YFSETQ. V was shortened by 4 bases and J by 4 bases, with 12 bases between the two germline ends. The CDR3 runs 14 residues.

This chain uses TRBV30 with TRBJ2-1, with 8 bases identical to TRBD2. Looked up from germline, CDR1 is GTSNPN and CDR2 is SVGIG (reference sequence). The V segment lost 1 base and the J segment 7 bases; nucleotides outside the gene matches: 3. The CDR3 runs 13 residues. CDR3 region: CAWSALAVNEQFF. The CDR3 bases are TGTGCCTGGAGTGCACTAGCGGTGAATGAGCAGTTCTTC.

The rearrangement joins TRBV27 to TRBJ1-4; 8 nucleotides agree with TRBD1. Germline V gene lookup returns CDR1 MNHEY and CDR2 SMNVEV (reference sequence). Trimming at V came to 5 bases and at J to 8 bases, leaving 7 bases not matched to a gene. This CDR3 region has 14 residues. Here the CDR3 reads CASSDQGAGEKLFF. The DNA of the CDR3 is TGTGCCAGCAGTGATCAGGGGGCAGGGGAAAAACTGTTTTTT.

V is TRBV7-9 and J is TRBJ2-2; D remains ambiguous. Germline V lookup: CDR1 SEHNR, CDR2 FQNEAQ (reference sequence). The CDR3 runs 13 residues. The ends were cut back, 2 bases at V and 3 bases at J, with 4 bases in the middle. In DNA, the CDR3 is TGTGCCAGCAGCTTAACGGACACCGGGGAGCTGTTTTTT. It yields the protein CASSLTDTGELFF.

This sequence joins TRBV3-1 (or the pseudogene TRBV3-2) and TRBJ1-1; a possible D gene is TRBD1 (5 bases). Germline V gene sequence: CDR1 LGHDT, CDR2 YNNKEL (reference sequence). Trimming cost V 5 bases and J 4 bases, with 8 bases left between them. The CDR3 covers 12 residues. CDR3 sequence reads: CASSGRGTEAFF. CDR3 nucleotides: TGTGCCAGCAGCGGAAGGGGCACTGAAGCTTTCTTT.

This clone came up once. In nucleotides, the CDR3 is TGTGCCAGCCAAGGTGCCGGGGAGCTGTTTTTT. Translated, it gives CASQGAGELFF. V gene TRBV28 combines with J gene TRBJ2-2, with D hard to call. The CDR3 loop spans 11 amino acids. Germline CDR1 is MDHEN and CDR2 is SYDVKM. Between the trimmed V and J ends, which lost 8 bases and 6 bases, there was a span of 7 bases.

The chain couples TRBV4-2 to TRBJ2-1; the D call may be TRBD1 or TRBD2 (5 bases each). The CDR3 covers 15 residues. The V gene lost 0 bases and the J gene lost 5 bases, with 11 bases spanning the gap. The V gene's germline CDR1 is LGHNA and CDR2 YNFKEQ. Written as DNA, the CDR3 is TGTGCCAGCAGCCAAGATCCCGGGACCCACAATGAGCAGTTCTTC. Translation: CASSQDPGTHNEQFF.

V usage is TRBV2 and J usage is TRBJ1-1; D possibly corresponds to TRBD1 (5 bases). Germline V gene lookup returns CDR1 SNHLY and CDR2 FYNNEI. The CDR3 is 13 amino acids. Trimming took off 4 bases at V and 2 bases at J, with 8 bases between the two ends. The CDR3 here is CASSVGGNTEAFF. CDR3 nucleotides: TGTGCCAGCAGTGTGGGGGGAAACACTGAAGCTTTCTTT.

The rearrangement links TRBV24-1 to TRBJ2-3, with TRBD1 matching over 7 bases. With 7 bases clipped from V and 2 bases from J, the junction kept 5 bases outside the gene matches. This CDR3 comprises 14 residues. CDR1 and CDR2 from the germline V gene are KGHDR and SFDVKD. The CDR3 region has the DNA TGTGCCACCAGGGGGACAGCCGACACAGATACGCAGTATTTT. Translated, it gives CATRGTADTDTQYF.

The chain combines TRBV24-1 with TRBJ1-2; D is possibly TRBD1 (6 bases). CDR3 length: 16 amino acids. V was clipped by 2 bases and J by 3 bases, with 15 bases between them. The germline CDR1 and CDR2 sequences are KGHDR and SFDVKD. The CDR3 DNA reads TGTGCCACCAGTGATTCCCAAGGGGGTACCTACTATGGCTACACCTTC. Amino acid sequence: CATSDSQGGTYYGYTF.